Given below is one TCR beta chain in context. This table comes from immunoSEQ multiplex PCR, and its TCRdb copy is limited to in-frame clones, with some not included. The sample records about 140,000 clones, around 90% being singletons. This CDR3 region has 15 residues. Germline CDR1 is SGHAT and CDR2 is FQNNGV. The V gene lost 1 base and the J gene lost 2 bases, with 11 bases spanning the gap. The data were obtained in a study of CD4+ T cells in melanoma. This clonotype was obtained from a human donor with melanoma. The rearrangement links TRBV11-2 to TRBJ1-1; D is unresolved. The CDR3 protein is CASSLAAGINTEAFF. The CDR3 nucleotides read TGTGCCAGCAGCTTAGCTGCGGGGATTAACACTGAAGCTTTCTTT. Variable domain in full (rest from reference TRBV11-2 and TRBJ1-1): EAGVAQSPRYKIIEKRQSVAFWCNPISGHATLYWYQQILGQGPKLLIQFQNNGVVDDSQLPKDRFSAERLKGVDSTLKIQPAKLEDSAVYLCASSLAAGINTEAFFGQGTRLTVV.